Below, 27 T cell receptor beta chains from the same sample are listed, as sequenced in a study of cytomegalovirus exposure and HLA in healthy donors. Libraries were prepared by immunoSEQ multiplex PCR; TCRdb keeps only in-frame clonotypes and omits some of them. The sample includes 220,000 or so clones, over 80% of them seen just once. The specimen was PBMCs. The receptors shown here come from a woman under 30 in good health and CMV-seronegative.

The chain has TRBV9 and TRBJ1-5; D not resolved. Germline CDR1 SGDLS, CDR2 YYNGEE. The CDR3 loop spans 16 amino acids. Trimming took 4 bases from V and 0 from J, leaving 14 bases between them. CDR3 DNA: TGTGCCAGCAGCCCCAGCCCTGGGTATAGCAATCAGCCCCAGCATTTT. Protein product: CASSPSPGYSNQPQHF. The full variable domain, its missing parts supplied by reference TRBV9 and TRBJ1-5, is DSGVTQTPKHLITATGQRVTLRCSPRSGDLSVYWYQQSLDQGLQFLIQYYNGEERAKGNILERFSAQQFPDLHSELNLSSLELGDSALYFCASSPSPGYSNQPQHFGDGTRLSIL.

The J gene is TRBJ1-1, the V gene TRBV7-9; the D is unclear. Deletions cut 6 bases from V and 0 bases from J, with 14 bases between. The CDR3 is made up of 15 amino acids. The germline V gene encodes CDR1 SEHNR and CDR2 FQNEAQ (reference sequence). CDR3 DNA: TGTGCCAGCAGGTCCGAAATGGAGGTGAACACTGAAGCTTTCTTT. The encoded protein is CASRSEMEVNTEAFF.

The chain carries TRBV30 and TRBJ1-2; D remains unclear. The CDR3 runs to 12 residues. The germline CDR1 and CDR2 sequences are GTSNPN and SVGIG (reference sequence). V was pared by 2 bases and J by 8 bases, with 12 bases between. CDR3 DNA: TGTGCCTGGAGTCCCGTTTTTGTGGGCTACACCTTC. Translated: CAWSPVFVGYTF.

The gene calls are TRBV19 and TRBJ1-5, with D perhaps matching TRBD1 (5 bases). Germline assignment: CDR1 LNHDA and CDR2 SQIVND (reference sequence). This CDR3 spans 15 amino acids. Trimming took off 1 base at V and 4 bases at J, with 11 bases between the two ends. The CDR3 bases are TGTGCCAGTAGTATAGGAGGGGCAGGAAATCAGCCCCAGCATTTT. This encodes CASSIGGAGNQPQHF.

The rearrangement links TRBV27 to TRBJ2-2; 9 nucleotides align to TRBD1. The CDR3 spans 19 residues. V gave up 9 bases and J gave up 7 bases; unmatched junction bases: 24. From germline, CDR1 is MNHEY and CDR2 SMNVEV (reference sequence). The CDR3 sequence: CARPPIRQGDGCLSGELFF. CDR3 sequence (DNA): TGTGCCAGGCCACCGATTAGACAGGGGGACGGGTGCCTCAGCGGGGAGCTGTTTTTT.

The CDR3 here is CASSLSIENTEAFF. In DNA form, the CDR3 reads TGTGCCAGCAGTTTATCGATCGAGAACACTGAAGCTTTCTTT. This chain connects TRBV27 to TRBJ1-1; D is uncertain. Per the germline V gene, CDR1 is MNHEY and CDR2 is SMNVEV (reference sequence). V lost 0 bases and J 1 base, leaving 6 bases between the germline ends. The CDR3 loop spans 14 amino acids.

This clone was seen only a few times. The rearrangement uses TRBV7-9 and TRBJ2-7; no clear D. V gave up 5 bases and J gave up 1 base, with 6 bases separating them. Germline CDR1 and CDR2: SEHNR and FQNEAQ (reference sequence). The CDR3 has 12 amino acids. The CDR3 reads CASSITSYEQYF. The CDR3 nucleotides are TGTGCCAGCAGCATAACATCCTACGAGCAGTACTTC. Full variable domain (outside the CDR3, taken from reference TRBV7-9 and TRBJ2-7): DTGVSQNPRHKITKRGQNVTFRCDPISEHNRLYWYRQTLGQGPEFLTYFQNEAQLEKSRLLSDRFSAERPKGSFSTLEIQRTEQGDSAMYLCASSITSYEQYFGPGTRLTVT.

This chain's CDR3 is CASSRDLRSIEQYF. The DNA of the CDR3 is TGTGCCAGCAGTAGGGACCTACGATCTATCGAGCAGTACTTC. V gene TRBV2 combines with J gene TRBJ2-7, with D perhaps being TRBD1 or TRBD2 (5 bases each). Germline V CDR1 and CDR2: SNHLY, FYNNEI. Trimming left V 5 bases short and J 6 bases short, with 17 bases between. The CDR3 consists of 14 residues. Full variable domain (rest looked up from reference TRBV2 and TRBJ2-7): EPEVTQTPSHQVTQMGQEVILRCVPISNHLYFYWYRQILGQKVEFLVSFYNNEISEKSEIFDDQFSVERPDGSNFTLKIRSTKLEDSAMYFCASSRDLRSIEQYFGPGTRLTVT.

The sample holds one count of this clone. This chain links TRBV5-1 with TRBJ2-5, with TRBD1 as a possible D gene (6 bases). Germline V lookup: CDR1 SGHRS, CDR2 YFSETQ. This CDR3 has 15 residues. V gave up 4 bases and J gave up 5 bases, with 18 bases separating them. In DNA, the CDR3 is TGCGCCAGCAGCACAGGGAATTTAGGGTACGAGACCCAGTACTTC. Amino acid sequence: CASSTGNLGYETQYF.

The J gene is TRBJ2-7, the V gene TRBV27, with TRBD2 as a possible D gene (7 bases). CDR1 MNHEY and CDR2 SMNVEV come from the germline V gene (reference sequence). V lost 6 bases, J lost 5 bases, and 17 bases lay in between. The CDR3 runs to 14 residues. The CDR3 sequence: CASRRGGWGHEQYF. CDR3 in DNA: TGTGCCAGCAGGCGCGGGGGATGGGGGCACGAGCAGTACTTC.

The V gene is TRBV19, the J gene TRBJ1-5; D gene uncertain. The germline gives CDR1 LNHDA, CDR2 SQIVND (reference sequence). Trimming took 7 bases from V and 1 from J, leaving 11 bases between them. The CDR3 has 14 amino acids. For the CDR3, the DNA is TGTGCCAGTACCACGGGCCGGAGCAATCAGCCCCAGCATTTT. Residues: CASTTGRSNQPQHF. Full variable domain (remainder filled in from reference TRBV19 and TRBJ1-5): DGGITQSPKYLFRKEGQNVTLSCEQNLNHDAMYWYRQDPGQGLRLIYYSQIVNDFQKGDIAEGYSVSREKKESFPLTVTSAQKNPTAFYLCASTTGRSNQPQHFGDGTRLSIL.

The chain joins TRBV6-5 to TRBJ1-2, with D possibly matching TRBD1 (6 bases). The germline V and J ends were trimmed by 7 bases and 5 bases, with 20 bases remaining between them. The CDR3 contains 15 residues. Germline CDR1 MNHEY, CDR2 SVGAGI. The CDR3 bases are TGTGCCAGCAAAAGGGGAAGGGGGGCTGGGTATGGCTACACCTTC. It codes for CASKRGRGAGYGYTF.

This chain uses TRBV28 with TRBJ1-5, with a weak D call TRBD1 (6 bases). This CDR3 contains 15 residues. The germline V and J ends were trimmed by 3 bases and 3 bases, with 12 bases remaining between them. The V gene's germline CDR1 is MDHEN and CDR2 SYDVKM. The CDR3 sequence is CASSLRRGVNQPQHF. The CDR3 region has the DNA TGTGCCAGCAGTTTGCGCAGGGGAGTCAATCAGCCCCAGCATTTT.

The genes are TRBV30 and TRBJ2-6; D ambiguous. The CDR3 runs 15 residues. The germline gives CDR1 GTSNPN, CDR2 SVGIG (reference sequence). V was clipped by 3 bases and J by 0 bases, with 9 bases between them. The DNA for the CDR3 is TGTGCCTGGAGGGGCGGCCACTCTGGGGCCAACGTCCTGACTTTC. Amino acid sequence: CAWRGGHSGANVLTF.

The chain combines TRBV7-3 with TRBJ2-1; possible D gene TRBD1, 7 bases. In germline, CDR1 is SGHTA, CDR2 FQGTGA. Trimming left V 5 bases short and J 8 bases short, with 16 bases between. The CDR3 covers 14 residues. This chain's CDR3 is CASSPGGPIDEQFF. The DNA for the CDR3 is TGTGCCAGCAGCCCAGGGGGGCCCATAGATGAGCAGTTCTTC.

The chain links TRBV14 to TRBJ1-1; 9 nucleotides match TRBD1. CDR3 length: 15 amino acids. The V segment lost 3 bases and the J segment 0 bases; nucleotides outside the gene matches: 2. In germline, CDR1 is SGHDN, CDR2 FVKESK. This chain's CDR3 is CASSQTGGMNTEAFF. DNA for the CDR3: TGTGCCAGCAGCCAGACAGGGGGAATGAACACTGAAGCTTTCTTT.

The chain recombines TRBV28 with TRBJ1-4; 7 bases line up with TRBD1. V was clipped by 5 bases and J by 8 bases; unmatched bases: 8. CDR1 and CDR2 from the germline V gene are MDHEN and SYDVKM. This CDR3 region has 14 residues. The CDR3 loop reads CASSLDRVREKLFF. In DNA, the CDR3 is TGTGCCAGCAGTCTCGACAGGGTACGGGAAAAACTGTTTTTT.

This chain joins TRBV30 and TRBJ2-1, with TRBD2 matching over 14 bases. Germline V gene data show CDR1 as GTSNPN and CDR2 as SVGIG (reference sequence). V lost 3 bases and J lost 13; bases outside the gene matches: 14. This CDR3 is built from 16 residues. The CDR3 DNA follows: TGTGCCTGGAGGGAACCGGGACTAGCGGGAGAATCCAATCAGTTCTTC. Amino acids: CAWREPGLAGESNQFF.

The V and J genes are TRBV6-6 and TRBJ2-5; the match to TRBD2 covers 10 bases. CDR3 length equals 15 residues. CDR1 is MNHNY and CDR2 is SVGAGI in the germline V gene (reference sequence). V dropped 5 bases and J dropped 5; count of bases not matched to a gene: 8. CDR3 loop: CASSDPGLASETQYF. The CDR3 coding sequence is TGTGCCAGCAGTGACCCGGGACTAGCGTCGGAGACCCAGTACTTC.

The chain recombines TRBV2 with TRBJ2-6; D ambiguous. Germline V CDR1 and CDR2: SNHLY, FYNNEI. V was cut by 5 bases and J by 0 bases, with 8 bases left in between. The CDR3 sequence is 15 residues long. DNA for the CDR3: TGTGCCAGCAGTCGGGTGCGCTCTGGGGCCAACGTCCTGACTTTC. This gives the protein CASSRVRSGANVLTF.

The chain has TRBV4-1 and TRBJ1-2, with D unresolved. V shed 0 bases and J shed 0 bases, with 11 bases lying between them. Germline assignment: CDR1 MGHRA and CDR2 YSYEKL. This CDR3 is 16 amino acids long. CDR3 sequence reads: CASSQEPQAPNYGYTF. The DNA of the CDR3 is TGCGCCAGCAGCCAAGAGCCTCAGGCGCCTAACTATGGCTACACCTTC.

The genes are TRBV30 and TRBJ2-7; 14 bases fit TRBD2. Trimming at V came to 5 bases and at J to 1 base, leaving 1 base not matched to a gene. CDR3 length: 14 amino acids. Germline V gene data show CDR1 as GTSNPN and CDR2 as SVGIG (reference sequence). CDR3: CAWGLAGGSYEQYF. For the CDR3, the DNA is TGTGCCTGGGGACTAGCGGGAGGATCCTACGAGCAGTACTTC.

J is TRBJ2-7 and V is TRBV2, with D uncertain. V was trimmed by 6 bases and J by 2 bases, leaving 5 bases between them. Germline V gene lookup returns CDR1 SNHLY and CDR2 FYNNEI. This CDR3 has 11 residues. This chain's CDR3 is CASSVTYEQYF. In nucleotides, the CDR3 is TGTGCCAGCAGCGTCACCTACGAGCAGTACTTC. Using reference TRBV2 and TRBJ2-7 for the parts outside the CDR3, the full variable domain is EPEVTQTPSHQVTQMGQEVILRCVPISNHLYFYWYRQILGQKVEFLVSFYNNEISEKSEIFDDQFSVERPDGSNFTLKIRSTKLEDSAMYFCASSVTYEQYFGPGTRLTVT.

The rearrangement links TRBV29-1 to TRBJ2-1, with TRBD2 matching 11 bases. V trimming: 8 bases; J trimming: 7 bases; junction bases outside the gene matches: 7. Per the germline V gene, CDR1 is SQVTM and CDR2 is ANQGSEA. The CDR3 length is 13 residues. The CDR3 nucleotides read TGCAGCTCCACTACTAGCGGGAGAAATGAGCAGTTCTTC. Translating it yields CSSTTSGRNEQFF.

There are many counts of this clone. The chain uses TRBV2 and TRBJ2-5; perhaps TRBD1 as D (5 bases). There are 13 residues in the CDR3. Looked up from germline, CDR1 is SNHLY and CDR2 is FYNNEI. V was pared by 3 bases and J by 4 bases, with 9 bases between. DNA for the CDR3: TGTGCCAGCAGTGAGGGGCAGAGAGAGACCCAGTACTTC. Amino acids: CASSEGQRETQYF.

The V and J genes are TRBV2 and TRBJ2-7, with a possible D match to TRBD1 (6 bases). Germline V gene sequence: CDR1 SNHLY, CDR2 FYNNEI. This CDR3 region has 14 residues. Trimming cost V 11 bases and J 1 base, with 18 bases left between them. The CDR3 reads CASARGRGSYEQYF. The CDR3 nucleotides read TGTGCCTCGGCACGGGGCAGGGGTTCCTACGAGCAGTACTTC.

The V and J genes are TRBV5-1 and TRBJ1-6; 7 positions agree with TRBD1. The CDR3 covers 15 residues. J lost 0 bases, V lost 3 bases, and 0 bases had no gene match. Germline-derived CDR1 and CDR2 are SGHRS and YFSETQ. This CDR3 is CASSSGGSYNSPLHF. In DNA form, the CDR3 reads TGCGCCAGCAGCTCAGGGGGCTCCTATAATTCACCCCTCCACTTT.